This T cell receptor beta chain was recorded in a study of OX40 agonist ivuxolimab in advanced cancers. Broader study findings: The antigen specificity of the peripheral T cells (those that were expanded) was not determined.

As concerns this clone: Its antigen is not identified.

Sequencing was performed with immunoSEQ multiplex PCR; in TCRdb, only in-frame clones are kept and a portion is missing. The sample contains over 50,000 clones, approximately 91% of which appear only once. Per germline, CDR1 MNHEY and CDR2 SVGAGI. Trimming removed 11 bases from V and 3 bases from J, with 11 bases in between. The CDR3 covers 12 residues. Sequences were derived from CD4+ or CD8+ T cells sorted from blood, sampled in a trial of the OX40 agonist ivuxolimab. V and J are TRBV6-5 and TRBJ1-5; unclear D gene. This TCR was sampled from an adult with an advanced solid tumor such as melanoma, head and neck, liver or kidney cancer. CDR3 nucleotides: TGTGCCGCTGGATGGGACAATCAGCCCCAGCATTTT. It codes for CAAGWDNQPQHF.